The entry that follows covers one T cell receptor (beta chain) sequence. The sample originates from a study of blood T cell repertoires in COVID-19. As for the study in general: Samples came from the United States, Italy and Spain, spanning acute and convalescent COVID-19. T cells, B-cell-depleted T cells, or PBMCs provided the cDNA or gDNA that served as material.

Authors' analysis steps: Nucleated cell number was recorded as an estimate derived from reference gene primer amplification. Measured with immunoSEQ multiplex PCR; TCRdb has only the in-frame clones, and not every one. Clone size and the V and J calls come from that table; the DNA yielded D and trimming. The top ten clones hold 15% to 20% of a sample with around 15,000 clones, roughly 83% of them seen once. CDR3 length equals 14 residues. Germline assignment: CDR1 SGHRS and CDR2 YFSETQ. Trimming took 4 bases from V and 3 from J; bases not matched to a gene: 4. The material sequenced was peripheral blood. The origin of this receptor is a middle-aged man with active or convalescent COVID-19. The chain uses TRBV5-1 and TRBJ2-3; 8 nucleotides agree with TRBD1. In DNA form, the CDR3 reads TGCGCCAGCAGCCAGGGACAGGCTACAGATACGCAGTATTTT. It is translated as CASSQGQATDTQYF.